The 2 T cell receptor beta chains given below trace back to one sample, sequenced in a study of T cell changes during pregnancy in multiple sclerosis. Clones were read by immunoSEQ multiplex PCR, and TCRdb kept only the in-frame ones, dropping some. This table holds approximately 71,000 clones, around nine tenths found once. The specimen comprised peripheral blood, sampled in the second trimester of pregnancy. The receptors stem from a female donor with multiple sclerosis, enrolled in a pregnancy study.

This clone has a single count. The chain is built from TRBV6-5 and TRBJ2-5; 7 nucleotides align to TRBD1. This CDR3 has 15 amino acids. Trimming cost V 0 bases and J 5 bases; bases outside gene matches: 6. The germline V gene encodes CDR1 MNHEY and CDR2 SVGAGI. DNA of the CDR3: TGTGCCAGCAGTTACTCAAGGCTAGGGGGCGAGACCCAGTACTTC. Translation gives CASSYSRLGGETQYF.

The chain recombines TRBV6-1 with TRBJ1-4, with D possibly matching TRBD1 (5 bases). This CDR3 spans 16 amino acids. V lost 2 bases, J lost 3 bases, and 13 bases lay in between. CDR1 MNHNS and CDR2 SASEGT come from the germline V gene. CDR3 residues: CASSELLTDSNEKLFF. The CDR3, as DNA: TGTGCCAGCAGTGAACTTTTGACAGACTCTAATGAAAAACTGTTTTTT.